This T cell receptor beta chain was observed in a study of blood T cell repertoires in COVID-19. Repertoires were generated with immunoSEQ multiplex PCR, while TCRdb's copy carries only in-frame clones and drops some. Of about 170,000 clones in the sample, 70% to 90% were seen once. After removal of 5 bases from V and 8 bases from J, the junction contained 13 bases not matched to a gene. The CDR3 contains 15 residues. Germline CDR1 SGHKS, CDR2 YYEKEE (reference sequence). What was sequenced was peripheral blood. The sequence derives from a woman aged 55-69 years with COVID-19, enrolled during active disease. The rearrangement uses TRBV5-5 and TRBJ1-2; 9 bases are shared with TRBD1. This CDR3 is CASRPQGAGMGGYTF. Here the CDR3 DNA reads TGTGCCAGCAGACCACAGGGGGCTGGAATGGGAGGCTACACCTTC.